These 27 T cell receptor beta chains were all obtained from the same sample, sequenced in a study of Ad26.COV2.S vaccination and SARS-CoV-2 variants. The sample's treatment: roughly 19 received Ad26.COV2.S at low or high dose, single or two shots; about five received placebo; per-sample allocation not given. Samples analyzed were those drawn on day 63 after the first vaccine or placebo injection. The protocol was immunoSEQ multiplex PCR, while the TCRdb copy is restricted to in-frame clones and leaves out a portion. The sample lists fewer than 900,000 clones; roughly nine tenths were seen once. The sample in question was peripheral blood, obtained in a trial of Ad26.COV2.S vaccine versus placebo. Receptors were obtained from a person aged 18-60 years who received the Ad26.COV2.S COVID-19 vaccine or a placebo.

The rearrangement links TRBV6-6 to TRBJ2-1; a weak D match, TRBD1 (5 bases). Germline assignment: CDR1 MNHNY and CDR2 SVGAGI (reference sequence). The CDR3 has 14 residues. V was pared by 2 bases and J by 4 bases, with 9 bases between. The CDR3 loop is CASSYGATYNEQFF. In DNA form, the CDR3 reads TGTGCCAGCAGTTACGGGGCTACTTACAATGAGCAGTTCTTC.

This CDR3 is CASSLLSGRTQIPYF. CDR3 coding DNA: TGTGCCAGCAGCCTCTTGAGCGGGAGGACCCAAATCCCCTATTTT. The chain joins TRBV14 to TRBJ2-3; 9 nucleotides align to TRBD2. Unmatched junction bases numbered 17, after V lost 4 bases and J lost 15 bases. This CDR3 is 15 amino acids long. The V gene's germline CDR1 is SGHDN and CDR2 FVKESK.

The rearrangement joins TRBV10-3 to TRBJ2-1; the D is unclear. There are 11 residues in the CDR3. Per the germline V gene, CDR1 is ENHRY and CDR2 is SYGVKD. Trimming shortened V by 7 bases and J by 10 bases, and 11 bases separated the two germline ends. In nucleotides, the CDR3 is TGTGCCATCAAACTGCTCGACGAGCAGTTCTTC. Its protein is CAIKLLDEQFF.

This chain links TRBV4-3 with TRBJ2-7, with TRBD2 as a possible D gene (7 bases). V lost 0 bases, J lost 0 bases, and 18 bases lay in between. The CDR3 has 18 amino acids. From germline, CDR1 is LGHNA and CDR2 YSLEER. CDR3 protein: CASSQDLVGGGSSYEQYF. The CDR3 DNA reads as TGCGCCAGCAGCCAAGATTTGGTGGGCGGGGGCAGCTCCTACGAGCAGTACTTC.

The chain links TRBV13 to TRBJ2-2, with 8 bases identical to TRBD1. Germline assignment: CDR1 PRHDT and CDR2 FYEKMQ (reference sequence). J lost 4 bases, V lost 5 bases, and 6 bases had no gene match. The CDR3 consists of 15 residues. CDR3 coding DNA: TGTGCCAGCAGCCCCAGGACAGGGCGCACCGGGGAGCTGTTTTTT. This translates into CASSPRTGRTGELFF.

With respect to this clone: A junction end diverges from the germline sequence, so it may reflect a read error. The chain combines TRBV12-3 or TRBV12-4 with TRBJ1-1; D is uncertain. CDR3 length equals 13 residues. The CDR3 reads CASSLRLMAETSF. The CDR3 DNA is TGTGCCAGCAGTTTAAGATTGATGGCGGAGACTAGTTTT.

CDR3 DNA: TGTGCCAGCAGCGTAGTGTTAGCGGGGACAGATACGCAGTATTTT. The encoded protein is CASSVVLAGTDTQYF. The V call is TRBV9, the J call TRBJ2-3; 8 bases are shared with TRBD2. The CDR3 is 15 residues long. Germline lookup yields CDR1 SGDLS and CDR2 YYNGEE. With V trimmed by 0 bases and J by 3 bases, 3 bases remained unmatched.

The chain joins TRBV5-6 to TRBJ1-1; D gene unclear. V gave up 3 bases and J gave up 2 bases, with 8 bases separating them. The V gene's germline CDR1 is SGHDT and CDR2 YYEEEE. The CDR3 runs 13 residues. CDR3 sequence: CASSSGPNTEAFF. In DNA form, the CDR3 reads TGTGCCAGCAGCTCTGGACCTAACACTGAAGCTTTCTTT.

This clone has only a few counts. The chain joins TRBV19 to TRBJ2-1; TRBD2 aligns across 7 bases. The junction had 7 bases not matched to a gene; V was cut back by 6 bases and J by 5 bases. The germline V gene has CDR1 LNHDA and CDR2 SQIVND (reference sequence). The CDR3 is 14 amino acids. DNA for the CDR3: TGTGCCAGTAGCTACGCTAGCGGTAACAATGAGCAGTTCTTC. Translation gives CASSYASGNNEQFF. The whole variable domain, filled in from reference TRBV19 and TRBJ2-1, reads DGGITQSPKYLFRKEGQNVTLSCEQNLNHDAMYWYRQDPGQGLRLIYYSQIVNDFQKGDIAEGYSVSREKKESFPLTVTSAQKNPTAFYLCASSYASGNNEQFFGPGTRLTVL.

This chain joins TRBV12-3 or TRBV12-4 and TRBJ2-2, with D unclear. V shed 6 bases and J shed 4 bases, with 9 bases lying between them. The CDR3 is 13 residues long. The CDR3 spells CASRGVGTGELFF. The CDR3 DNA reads TGTGCCAGCAGGGGCGTGGGCACCGGGGAGCTGTTTTTT.

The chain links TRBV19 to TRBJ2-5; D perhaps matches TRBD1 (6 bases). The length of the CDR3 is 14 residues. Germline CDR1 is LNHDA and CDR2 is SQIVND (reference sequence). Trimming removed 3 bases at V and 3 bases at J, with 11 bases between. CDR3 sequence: CASSMGPGEETQYF. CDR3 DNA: TGTGCCAGTAGTATGGGTCCAGGGGAAGAGACCCAGTACTTC. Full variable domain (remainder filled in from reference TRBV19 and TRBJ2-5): DGGITQSPKYLFRKEGQNVTLSCEQNLNHDAMYWYRQDPGQGLRLIYYSQIVNDFQKGDIAEGYSVSREKKESFPLTVTSAQKNPTAFYLCASSMGPGEETQYFGPGTRLLVL.

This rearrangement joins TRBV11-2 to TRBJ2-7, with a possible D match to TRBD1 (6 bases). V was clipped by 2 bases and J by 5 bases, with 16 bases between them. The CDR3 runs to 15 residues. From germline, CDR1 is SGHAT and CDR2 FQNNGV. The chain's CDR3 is CASSLKSQGNNEQYF. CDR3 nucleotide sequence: TGTGCCAGCAGCTTAAAAAGTCAGGGGAATAACGAGCAGTACTTC.

The CDR3 nucleotides read TGTGCCAGCAGCCTAAACGGGGCTGAAGCTTTCTTT. Amino acid sequence: CASSLNGAEAFF. The chain recombines TRBV5-4 with TRBJ1-1; D gene unclear. V lost 4 bases and J 6 bases, leaving 10 bases between the germline ends. Germline V gene lookup returns CDR1 SGHNT and CDR2 YYREEE (reference sequence). CDR3 length equals 12 residues.

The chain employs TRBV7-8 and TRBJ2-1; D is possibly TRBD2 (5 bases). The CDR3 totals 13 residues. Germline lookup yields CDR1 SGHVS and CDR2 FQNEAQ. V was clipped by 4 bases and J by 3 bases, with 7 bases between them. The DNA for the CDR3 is TGTGCCAGCAGCTCGAGGGACTACAATGAGCAGTTCTTC. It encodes CASSSRDYNEQFF.

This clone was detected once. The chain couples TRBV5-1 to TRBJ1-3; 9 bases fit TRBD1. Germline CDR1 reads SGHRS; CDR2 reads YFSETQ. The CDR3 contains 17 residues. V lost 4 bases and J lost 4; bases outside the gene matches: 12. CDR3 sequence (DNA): TGCGCCAGCAGCCGAGGACAGGGGATAACTCCCGGAAACACCATATATTTT. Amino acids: CASSRGQGITPGNTIYF. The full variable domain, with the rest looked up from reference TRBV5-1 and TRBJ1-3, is KAGVTQTPRYLIKTRGQQVTLSCSPISGHRSVSWYQQTPGQGLQFLFEYFSETQRNKGNFPGRFSGRQFSNSRSEMNVSTLELGDSALYLCASSRGQGITPGNTIYFGEGSWLTVV.

The CDR3: CATGGNTGELFF. CDR3 DNA sequence: TGTGCCACAGGGGGGAACACCGGGGAGCTGTTTTTT. V usage is TRBV24-1 and J usage is TRBJ2-2; the D gene is possibly TRBD1 (6 bases). The CDR3 contains 12 residues. Germline CDR1 and CDR2: KGHDR and SFDVKD. V was pared by 10 bases and J by 1 base, with 6 bases between.

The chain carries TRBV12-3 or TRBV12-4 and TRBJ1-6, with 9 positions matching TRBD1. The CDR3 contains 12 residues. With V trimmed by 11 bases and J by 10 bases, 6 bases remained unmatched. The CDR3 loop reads CASTGGRSPLHF. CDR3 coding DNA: TGTGCCTCGACAGGGGGGAGATCACCCCTCCACTTT.

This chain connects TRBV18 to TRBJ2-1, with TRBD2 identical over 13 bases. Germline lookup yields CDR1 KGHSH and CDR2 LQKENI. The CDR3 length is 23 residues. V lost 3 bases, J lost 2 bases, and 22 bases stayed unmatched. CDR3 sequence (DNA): TGTGCCAGCTCACCCTCTAGGCTAAGACCGGGACTAGCGGGGAGGAGTGCCTACAATGAGCAGTTCTTC. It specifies CASSPSRLRPGLAGRSAYNEQFF.

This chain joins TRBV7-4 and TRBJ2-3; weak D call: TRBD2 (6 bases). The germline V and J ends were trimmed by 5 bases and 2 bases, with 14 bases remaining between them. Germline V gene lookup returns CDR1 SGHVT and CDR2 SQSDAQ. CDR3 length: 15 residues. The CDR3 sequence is CASSRGRETTDTQYF. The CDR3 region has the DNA TGTGCCAGCAGCCGAGGGCGGGAAACCACAGATACGCAGTATTTT.

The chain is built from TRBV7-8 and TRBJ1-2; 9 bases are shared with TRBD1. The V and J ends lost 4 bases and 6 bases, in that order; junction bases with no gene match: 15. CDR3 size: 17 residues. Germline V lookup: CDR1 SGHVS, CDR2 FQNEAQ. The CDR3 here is CASSSTRDRASLNGYTF. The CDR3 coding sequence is TGTGCCAGCAGCTCAACCCGGGACAGGGCCTCTCTTAATGGCTACACCTTC.

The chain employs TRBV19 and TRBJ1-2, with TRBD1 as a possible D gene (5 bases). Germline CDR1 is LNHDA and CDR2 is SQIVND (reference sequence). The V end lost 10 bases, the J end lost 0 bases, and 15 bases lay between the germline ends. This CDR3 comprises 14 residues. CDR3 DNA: TGTGCCACCCATACGGCAGGGCCTAACTATGGCTACACCTTC. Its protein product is CATHTAGPNYGYTF.

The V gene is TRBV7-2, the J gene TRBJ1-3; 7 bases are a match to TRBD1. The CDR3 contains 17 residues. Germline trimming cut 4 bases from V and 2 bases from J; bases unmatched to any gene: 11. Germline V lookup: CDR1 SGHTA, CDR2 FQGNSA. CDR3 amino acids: CASSSLGQRDPGNTIYF. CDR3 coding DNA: TGTGCCAGCAGCTCTCTGGGACAGAGAGATCCTGGAAACACCATATATTTT.

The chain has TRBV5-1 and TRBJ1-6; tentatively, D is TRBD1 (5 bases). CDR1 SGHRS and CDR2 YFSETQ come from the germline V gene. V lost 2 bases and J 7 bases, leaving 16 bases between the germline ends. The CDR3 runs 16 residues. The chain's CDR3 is CASSLQAYASNSPLHF. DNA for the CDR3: TGCGCCAGCAGCTTACAGGCTTACGCCTCGAATTCACCCCTCCACTTT.

CDR3 coding DNA: TGTGCCAGCAGCCAAGGTACCGGGACAGAGATTGCCTACGAGCAGTACTTC. Protein sequence: CASSQGTGTEIAYEQYF. The rearrangement links TRBV3-1 (or the pseudogene TRBV3-2) to TRBJ2-7; the match to TRBD1 covers 7 bases. The CDR3 extends over 17 amino acids. The germline gives CDR1 LGHDT, CDR2 YNNKEL (reference sequence). V shed 1 base and J 2 bases; nucleotides not matched to a gene: 11.

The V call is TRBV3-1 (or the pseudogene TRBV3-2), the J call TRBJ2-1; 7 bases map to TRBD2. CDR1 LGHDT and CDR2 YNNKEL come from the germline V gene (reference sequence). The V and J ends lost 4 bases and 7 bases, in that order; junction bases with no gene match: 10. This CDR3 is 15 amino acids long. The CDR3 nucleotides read TGTGCCAGCAGCCCGCGGGAGCTGAGAGGTAATGAGCAGTTCTTC. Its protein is CASSPRELRGNEQFF.

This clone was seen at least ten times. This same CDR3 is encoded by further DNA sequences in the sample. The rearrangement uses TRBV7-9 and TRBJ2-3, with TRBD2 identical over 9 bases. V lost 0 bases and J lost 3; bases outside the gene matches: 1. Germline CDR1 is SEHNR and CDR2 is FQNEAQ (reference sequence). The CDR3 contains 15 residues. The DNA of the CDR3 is TGTGCCAGCAGCTTAGCTACTAGCGGGACAGATACGCAGTATTTT. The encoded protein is CASSLATSGTDTQYF.

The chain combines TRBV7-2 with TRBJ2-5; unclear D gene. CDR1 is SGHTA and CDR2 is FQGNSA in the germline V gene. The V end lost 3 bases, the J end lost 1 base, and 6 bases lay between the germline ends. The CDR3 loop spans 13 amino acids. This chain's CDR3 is CASSLLIQETQYF. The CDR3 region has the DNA TGTGCCAGCAGCTTGCTGATCCAAGAGACCCAGTACTTC.